This T cell receptor beta chain was captured by sequencing in a study of T cell repertoires in cytomegalovirus infection. One entry per CDR3 protein results from TCRdb running MiXCR on the reads. The table has around 740,000 distinct CDR3 sequences, roughly 35% seen once. Germline V CDR1 and CDR2: SGHAT, FQNNGV. V was pared by 4 bases and J by 3 bases, with 16 bases between. The CDR3 runs 15 residues. This clonotype was counted at least ten times. The chain recombines TRBV11-2 with TRBJ2-7; D unresolved. The sample comprised PBMCs. This sequence originates from a human donor in good health (CMV status not recorded). Some clones in this sample may be carry-over from other donors' samples. The CDR3 nucleotides are TGTGCCAGCAGCTCGGCTCCCACAACGAACTACGAGCAGTACTTC. This encodes CASSSAPTTNYEQYF.